This T cell receptor beta chain derives from a study of Ad26.COV2.S vaccination and SARS-CoV-2 variants. The table came from immunoSEQ multiplex PCR; TCRdb's copy has only in-frame clones and leaves some out. In the table there are some 480,000 clones, 87% of which are singletons. Unmatched junction bases numbered 24, after V lost 2 bases and J lost 2 bases. CDR1 SGHRS and CDR2 YFSETQ come from the germline V gene. The CDR3 loop spans 22 amino acids. Treatment defined: 15 to 20 received Ad26.COV2.S at low or high dose, single or two shots; 5 received placebo; per-sample allocation not given. Day 63 after the first vaccine or placebo injection was the time point for sampling.

The sample here was peripheral blood, taken in a trial of Ad26.COV2.S vaccine versus placebo. V gene TRBV5-1 combines with J gene TRBJ1-5; 8 bases match TRBD1. This clonotype was sampled from a person aged 18-65 years who received the Ad26.COV2.S COVID-19 vaccine or a placebo. Written as DNA, the CDR3 is TGCGCCAGCAGCTTCTTGGACCCTGGGGAGGACAGGGAAGGTGAGGGCAATCAGCCCCAGCATTTT. This encodes CASSFLDPGEDREGEGNQPQHF.